The T cell receptor (beta chain) described here comes from a study of tumor-infiltrating lymphocytes in primary liver carcinoma. Study overall: Among the tumors, stages were T1-T3 N0M0 and sizes about 4 to 10 cm.

Starting material for RNA and DNA co-extraction consisted of roughly 19-34 mg of unsorted bulk tissue. Germline values: CDR1 DFQATT, CDR2 SNEGSKA (reference sequence). The CDR3 consists of 14 residues. The V and J ends lost 3 bases and 4 bases respectively, with 13 bases between them. TCR beta cDNA came from 400 to 500 ng total RNA, primed with a constant-region primer. Modified slightly, ARM-PCR produced TCR beta libraries over three nested multiplex PCR rounds. A C-beta reverse primer was combined with TRBV1-TRBV30 forward primers in the first two PCR rounds, and each round had approximately 10 cycles. TCRdb re-derived calls from the multiplex PCR reads in MiXCR, one entry per CDR3 protein. The table includes about 26,000 distinct CDR3 sequences, 60% to 85% detected once. As to this clonotype: Its antigen remains unidentified.

Findings of the study overall: Only about 7-24% of top clones showed up in all five tumor regions.

The sequenced material came from liver tumor tissue from sampling region 3. Subset defined: tumor region T3, left-lateral pole. This clonotype was obtained from a man aged 35 to 55 with primary liver carcinoma and hepatitis B virus infection. The V and J genes are TRBV20-1 and TRBJ1-5, with a tentative D call TRBD1 (5 bases). This CDR3 is CSASSWGRNQPQHF. CDR3 bases: TGCAGTGCTAGTAGCTGGGGCCGAAATCAGCCCCAGCATTTT.